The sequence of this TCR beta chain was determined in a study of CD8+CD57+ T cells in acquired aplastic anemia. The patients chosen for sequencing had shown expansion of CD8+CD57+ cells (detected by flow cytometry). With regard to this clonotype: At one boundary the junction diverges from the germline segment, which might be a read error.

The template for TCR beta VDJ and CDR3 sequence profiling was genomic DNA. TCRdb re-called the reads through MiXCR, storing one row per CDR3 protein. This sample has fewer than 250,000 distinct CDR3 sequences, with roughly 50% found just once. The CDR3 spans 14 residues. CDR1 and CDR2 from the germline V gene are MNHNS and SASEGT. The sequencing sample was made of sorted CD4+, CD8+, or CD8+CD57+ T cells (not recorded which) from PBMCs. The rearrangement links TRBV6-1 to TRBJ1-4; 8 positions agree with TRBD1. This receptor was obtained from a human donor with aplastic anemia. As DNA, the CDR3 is TGTGCCAGCAGATCACAGGGGGGAAATGAAGAACTGTTTTTT. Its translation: CASRSQGGNEELFF.